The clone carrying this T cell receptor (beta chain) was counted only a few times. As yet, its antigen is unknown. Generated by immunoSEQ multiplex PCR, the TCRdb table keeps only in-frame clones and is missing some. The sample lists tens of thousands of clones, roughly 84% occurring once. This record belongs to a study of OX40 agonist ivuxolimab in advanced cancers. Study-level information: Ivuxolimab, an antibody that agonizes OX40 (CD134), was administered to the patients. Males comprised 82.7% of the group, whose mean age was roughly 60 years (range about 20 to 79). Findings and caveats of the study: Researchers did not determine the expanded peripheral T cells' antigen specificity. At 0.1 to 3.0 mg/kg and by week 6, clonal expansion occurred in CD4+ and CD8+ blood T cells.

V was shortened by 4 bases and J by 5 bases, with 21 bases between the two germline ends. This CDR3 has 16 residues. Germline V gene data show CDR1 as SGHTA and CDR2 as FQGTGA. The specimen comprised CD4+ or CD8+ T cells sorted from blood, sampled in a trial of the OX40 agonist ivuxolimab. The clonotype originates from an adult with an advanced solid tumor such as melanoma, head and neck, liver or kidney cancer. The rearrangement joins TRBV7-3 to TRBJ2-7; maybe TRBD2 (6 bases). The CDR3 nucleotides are TGTGCCAGCAGCTCCACCACCTGGGCGGGGCCCAACGAGCAGTACTTC. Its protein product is CASSSTTWAGPNEQYF.